This T cell receptor (beta chain) was identified in a study of cytomegalovirus exposure and HLA in healthy donors. The germline V gene has CDR1 SGHRS and CDR2 YFSETQ. The CDR3 loop spans 14 amino acids. The V gene end was trimmed by 1 base and the J gene end by 5 bases; junction bases not matched to a gene: 1. The protocol was immunoSEQ multiplex PCR, while the TCRdb copy is restricted to in-frame clones and leaves out a portion. The sample has approximately 82,000 clones; roughly 96% are singletons. This chain joins TRBV5-1 and TRBJ1-4; 8 bases align to TRBD1. The TCR originated in a woman aged 18-29 years in good health and CMV-seronegative. The sequencing input was PBMCs. The CDR3 is CASSLRTGNEKLFF. As DNA, the CDR3 is TGCGCCAGCAGCTTGCGGACAGGGAATGAAAAACTGTTTTTT.